These 14 T cell receptor beta chains share one sample of origin, sequenced in a study of blood T cell repertoires in COVID-19 (dated by TCRdb to the early 2020s). Library generation was performed with the immunoSEQ multiplex PCR assay. As stored in TCRdb, this immuneACCESS dataset retains in-frame rearrangements with V and J assigned. A fraction of the clones does not appear; measured against another copy, unresolved V genes explain less than half of the discrepancy, and the remainder lacks a known reason. This sample comprises more than 110,000 clones, more than 80% of them detected only once. 1.6% of the sample is held by the ten biggest clonotypes. The sample comprised PBMCs or T cells enriched from blood (not recorded which). The receptors here all came from a woman under 30 who had been exposed to COVID-19.

This rearrangement joins TRBV2 to TRBJ2-4; D perhaps matches TRBD2 (5 bases). V gave up 4 bases and J gave up 2 bases, with 12 bases separating them. CDR1 and CDR2 from the germline V gene are SNHLY and FYNNEI. This CDR3 spans 15 amino acids. In nucleotides, the CDR3 is TGTGCCAGCAGTGTCCGGGGTGTGACCAAAAACATTCAGTACTTC. This codes for CASSVRGVTKNIQYF. The full variable domain, with the rest looked up from reference TRBV2 and TRBJ2-4, is EPEVTQTPSHQVTQMGQEVILRCVPISNHLYFYWYRQILGQKVEFLVSFYNNEISEKSEIFDDQFSVERPDGSNFTLKIRSTKLEDSAMYFCASSVRGVTKNIQYFGAGTRLSVL.

This chain links TRBV5-3 with TRBJ2-7; 7 bases are a match to TRBD1. TRBV5-3 is an ORF for which the function is uncertain. Trimming took 0 bases from V and 6 from J; bases not matched to a gene: 21. The CDR3 consists of 19 residues. Here the CDR3 reads CARSLVFSSEGRGFSEQYF. In DNA, the CDR3 is TGTGCCAGAAGCTTGGTTTTTTCCTCCGAGGGCAGGGGGTTTAGCGAGCAGTACTTC.

This chain joins TRBV7-6 and TRBJ2-3, with a tentative D call TRBD2 (6 bases). This CDR3 has 16 amino acids. From germline, CDR1 is SGHVS and CDR2 FNYEAQ. V lost 0 bases, J lost 5 bases, and 15 bases lay in between. For the CDR3, the DNA is TGTGCCAGCAGCTTAGCGAAATCGGGAGTAGGAGATACGCAGTATTTT. Translation gives CASSLAKSGVGDTQYF.

This rearrangement joins TRBV9 to TRBJ2-1, with D maybe TRBD2 (5 bases). V was trimmed by 4 bases and J by 4 bases, leaving 18 bases between them. CDR1 is SGDLS, CDR2 YYNGEE, per germline. The CDR3 contains 16 residues. In DNA, the CDR3 is TGTGCCAGCAGCCCGTTGGGTAGCGATATATACAATGAGCAGTTCTTC. Translating it yields CASSPLGSDIYNEQFF.

The chain carries TRBV5-1 and TRBJ2-6; TRBD1 matches at 7 bases. V dropped 2 bases and J dropped 9; count of bases not matched to a gene: 11. The V gene's germline CDR1 is SGHRS and CDR2 YFSETQ. This CDR3 spans 16 amino acids. CDR3 sequence (DNA): TGCGCCAGCAGCTTAATAGGGGGCGATATCATCAACGTCCTGACTTTC. Translating it yields CASSLIGGDIINVLTF.

V gene TRBV7-3 combines with J gene TRBJ2-3, with 9 bases that match TRBD2. Germline loops: CDR1 SGHTA, CDR2 FQGTGA. The CDR3 totals 14 residues. V shed 9 bases, J shed 2 bases, and the junction held 6 bases outside the gene matches. CDR3: CASRAGGSTDTQYF. The DNA of the CDR3 is TGTGCCAGTCGAGCGGGAGGATCCACAGATACGCAGTATTTT.

This clone was found once. The chain has TRBV3-1 (or the pseudogene TRBV3-2) and TRBJ2-7; tentatively, D is TRBD1 (5 bases). CDR1 and CDR2 (germline): LGHDT, YNNKEL (reference sequence). The V end was cut by 1 base, the J end by 4 bases, with 11 bases between. This CDR3 has 14 residues. The CDR3 nucleotides read TGTGCCAGCAGCCAAGGTTTATCAGGGTACGAGCAGTACTTC. It encodes CASSQGLSGYEQYF.

The V gene is TRBV4-1, the J gene TRBJ2-3; D is possibly TRBD2 (6 bases). Trimming stripped 1 base from V and 4 bases from J, with 12 bases between. Germline CDR1 is MGHRA and CDR2 is YSYEKL. The length of the CDR3 is 15 residues. CDR3 bases: TGCGCCAGCAGCCAAGTTCCTAGCGCGGCAGATACGCAGTATTTT. The encoded protein is CASSQVPSAADTQYF.

This clone was seen a single time. V and J are TRBV7-9 and TRBJ2-5; D uncertain. In germline, CDR1 is SEHNR, CDR2 FQNEAQ (reference sequence). This CDR3 comprises 14 residues. V gave up 1 base and J gave up 4 bases, with 10 bases separating them. The CDR3, as DNA: TGTGCCAGCAGCTTAGTACCGGTGTTAGAGACCCAGTACTTC. This translates into CASSLVPVLETQYF.

In the case of this clone: Other DNA sequences of this sample code for an identical CDR3. The chain joins TRBV6-6 to TRBJ2-5; a possible D gene is TRBD1 (6 bases). V lost 5 bases and J 5 bases, leaving 9 bases between the germline ends. Germline CDR1 is MNHNY and CDR2 is SVGAGI (reference sequence). The CDR3 is made up of 12 amino acids. This chain's CDR3 is CASSPQGETQYF. The CDR3 bases are TGTGCCAGCAGTCCACAGGGCGAGACCCAGTACTTC.

The chain combines TRBV6-2 or TRBV6-3 with TRBJ2-7, with 8 bases that match TRBD2. This CDR3 region has 13 residues. J lost 6 bases, V lost 6 bases, and 7 bases had no gene match. Germline CDR1 is MNHEY and CDR2 is SVGEGT. As DNA, the CDR3 is TGTGCCAGCAGCTCCGGGACTAGGGGCGAGCAGTACTTC. Residues: CASSSGTRGEQYF.

The chain joins TRBV14 to TRBJ1-3, with D tentatively TRBD1 (6 bases). Germline CDR1 reads SGHDN; CDR2 reads FVKESK. Trimming removed 4 bases at V and 3 bases at J, with 13 bases between. The CDR3 is made up of 15 amino acids. The DNA for the CDR3 is TGTGCCAGCAGCCGATCACAGGGTGGTGGAAACACCATATATTTT. It is translated as CASSRSQGGGNTIYF. The variable domain in full, completed from reference TRBV14 and TRBJ1-3, reads EAGVTQFPSHSVIEKGQTVTLRCDPISGHDNLYWYRRVMGKEIKFLLHFVKESKQDESGMPNNRFLAERTGGTYSTLKVQPAELEDSGVYFCASSRSQGGGNTIYFGEGSWLTVV.

This clone was found a few times. The chain recombines TRBV20-1 with TRBJ2-3; D is possibly TRBD2 (6 bases). V lost 3 bases to trimming and J lost 5 bases, with 15 bases between them. Germline assignment: CDR1 DFQATT and CDR2 SNEGSKA (reference sequence). This CDR3 is built from 14 residues. The CDR3 here is CSASLRRDGDTQYF. The DNA of the CDR3 is TGCAGTGCTAGTCTACGGCGGGACGGAGATACGCAGTATTTT.

This clone came up a few times. This chain connects TRBV28 to TRBJ2-3; no reliable D call. The CDR3 is 11 amino acids. The V and J ends lost 3 bases and 6 bases respectively, with 4 bases between them. Germline V gene data show CDR1 as MDHEN and CDR2 as SYDVKM. The CDR3 region is CASSFLDTQYF. The CDR3 DNA reads TGTGCCAGCAGTTTCCTGGATACGCAGTATTTT.